The rows below give T cell receptor beta chains drawn from one sample of a study of blood T cells in healthy people across ages. Using its own MiXCR run on the 5' RACE reads, TCRdb lists one record per CDR3 protein. This sample carries about 800,000 distinct CDR3 sequences, around 25% of them seen once, and the ten largest clones take under 4%. The same data also contributed to another study, on T cells of mothers and their children.

The material sequenced was blood. The receptor set was obtained from a boy younger than 18 in good health. Both conserved end residues are part of each CDR3. The D gene is left open where the match is weak. Clone size is stated in some rows and not others, as once, few, many or a class when expanded.

V	D	size	J	DNA	CDR3
TRBV29-1	.	.	TRBJ2-7	TGCAGCGTTGAGTCGCAGGGGACCTACGAGCAGTACTTC	CSVESQGTYEQYF
TRBV27	.	.	TRBJ1-1	TGTGCCAGCTGCTATGGCACTGAAGCTTTCTTT	CASCYGTEAFF
TRBV6-5	.	.	TRBJ1-2	TGTGCCAGCAGTTCGGGACGCTATGGCTACACCTTC	CASSSGRYGYTF
TRBV14	.	.	TRBJ2-3	TGTGCCAGCAGCCGGCCCTTGATTGGAGATACGCAGTATTTT	CASSRPLIGDTQYF
TRBV5-1	.	once	TRBJ1-1	TGCGCCAGCAAACGAGATAAAAGGGTCGGCACTGAAGCTTTCTTT	CASKRDKRVGTEAFF
TRBV25-1	TRBD1	few	TRBJ1-2	TGTGCCAGCAGTGAACCCGGGACAGGGGTTGGCTACACCTTC	CASSEPGTGVGYTF
TRBV29-1	TRBD1	few	TRBJ1-2	TGCAGCGTTGAAGACAGGGACAGGGCTTACGGTATAAACTATGGCTACACCTTC	CSVEDRDRAYGINYGYTF
TRBV6-2/TRBV6-3	.	few	TRBJ1-1	TGTGCCAGCAGTTACTCCGGAGGGGGGCGCGGCACTGAAGCTTTCTTT	CASSYSGGGRGTEAFF
TRBV27	.	few	TRBJ1-1	TGTGCCAGCAGTTCCGGGTTCCGGACTGAAGCTTTCTTT	CASSSGFRTEAFF
TRBV15	.	.	TRBJ2-7	TGTGCCACCAGCCCCGGGACTCTCTCCTACGAGCAGTACTTC	CATSPGTLSYEQYF
TRBV2	.	.	TRBJ2-5	TGTGCCAGCAGAAGAAGAGTTGGCCAAGAGACCCAGTACTTC	CASRRRVGQETQYF
TRBV12-3/TRBV12-4	TRBD2	.	TRBJ2-3	TGTGCCAGCAGTTTAGCGGCTAGCGGGAGGAAGACAGATACGCAGTATTTT	CASSLAASGRKTDTQYF
TRBV28	TRBD1	many	TRBJ1-1	TGTGCCAGCAGTTTAGGACAGGGGGCTCGGACTGAAGCTTTCTTT	CASSLGQGARTEAFF
TRBV28	.	few	TRBJ2-7	TGTGCCAGCAGTTTAATTCGCCGCTCGGGTTACGAGCAGTACTTC	CASSLIRRSGYEQYF
TRBV11-2	TRBD2	few	TRBJ2-1	TGTGCCAGCAGCTTACTAGCGGCCCTTTACAATGAGCAGTTCTTC	CASSLLAALYNEQFF
TRBV29-1	TRBD2	.	TRBJ2-2	TGTAGCGGACTAGCTGGCACCGGGGAGCTGTTTTTT	CSGLAGTGELFF
TRBV4-2	.	few	TRBJ2-1	TGTGCCAGCAGCCTCGAACAGGGATACAATGAGCAGTTCTTC	CASSLEQGYNEQFF
TRBV7-2	TRBD1	.	TRBJ1-1	TGTGCCAGCAGCTTAGCTGGGGACAGAGCGTTGAACACTGAAGCTTTCTTT	CASSLAGDRALNTEAFF
TRBV5-1	.	.	TRBJ2-5	TGCGCCAGCAGCTTGGCCTACCCCAACTACGGGGGAGTGGAGGAGACCCAGTACTTC	CASSLAYPNYGGVEETQYF
TRBV27	.	few	TRBJ2-1	TGTGCCAGCAGCCTTGATGAGTCGCCCAATGAGCAGTTCTTC	CASSLDESPNEQFF
TRBV6-4	TRBD2	few	TRBJ2-3	TGTGCCAGCAGTGACTCGAACGGGGGGGGTGCAGATACGCAGTATTTT	CASSDSNGGGADTQYF
TRBV5-5	TRBD2	few	TRBJ2-5	TGTGCCAGCAGCCCTACCACCCGGGGGGAAGAGACCCAGTACTTC	CASSPTTRGEETQYF
TRBV28	TRBD2	few	TRBJ2-4	TGTGCCAGCCGTACCCCTTCTGCGGGGGAGGACATTCAGTACTTC	CASRTPSAGEDIQYF
TRBV6-1	.	few	TRBJ1-5	TGTGCCAGCAGTGACCCGAATAGCAATCAGCCCCAGCATTTT	CASSDPNSNQPQHF
TRBV6-6	TRBD1	.	TRBJ2-5	TGTGCCAGCAGAGAAGGGACAGCCCAAGAGACCCAGTACTTC	CASREGTAQETQYF
TRBV29-1	.	few	TRBJ2-5	TGCAGCGTTGAATCGTGGGTACTAGGATCGGAGACCCAGTACTTC	CSVESWVLGSETQYF
TRBV9	.	few	TRBJ2-3	TGTGCCAGCAGCGTAGCTACCACAGATACGCAGTATTTT	CASSVATTDTQYF
TRBV11-1	.	.	TRBJ2-2	TGTGCCAGCAGCTTAATGGGGCCCAGGGTCCTACAACCGAACACCGGGGAGCTGTTTTTT	CASSLMGPRVLQPNTGELFF
TRBV6-2/TRBV6-3	.	many	TRBJ2-7	TGTGCCAGCAGTTACTCGGAGTCCTACGAGCAGTACTTC	CASSYSESYEQYF
TRBV15	.	.	TRBJ2-2	TGTGCCTCAACGGGACACGTGTCGATGGGCACCGGGGAGCTGTTTTTT	CASTGHVSMGTGELFF
TRBV2	TRBD2	.	TRBJ2-2	TGTGCCAGCAGCACCGGGACTAGCGGTGTCGGGGAGCTGTTTTTT	CASSTGTSGVGELFF
TRBV4-1	.	few	TRBJ2-5	TGCGCCAGCAGCCAAGAGGGGCCCGACAGGGAGCGGGTGGAGACCCAGTACTTC	CASSQEGPDRERVETQYF
TRBV3-1	TRBD1	few	TRBJ2-3	TGTGCCAGCAGCCAAGGCCCTACAGGGGGCACAGATACGCAGTATTTT	CASSQGPTGGTDTQYF
TRBV15	TRBD2	.	TRBJ2-5	TGTGCCACCAGCAGCCGGGACTACCTCCAAGAGACCCAGTACTTC	CATSSRDYLQETQYF
TRBV6-5	.	.	TRBJ2-2	TGTGCCAGCAGTTACGCGGGGAGCATCCGCTTCAACACCGGGGAGCTGTTTTTT	CASSYAGSIRFNTGELFF
TRBV5-1	TRBD1	.	TRBJ2-3	TGCGCCAGCAGCGTGAGACAGGGATCCACAGATACGCAGTACTTT	CASSVRQGSTDTQYF
TRBV6-2/TRBV6-3	.	.	TRBJ2-1	TGTGCCAGCAGTTACATAGAGGGACCATTGGGTGAGCAGTTCTTC	CASSYIEGPLGEQFF
TRBV12-3/TRBV12-4	.	few	TRBJ2-1	TGTGCCAGCAGTTTGGCAGTCCCCAATGAGCAGTTCTTC	CASSLAVPNEQFF
TRBV4-3	.	few	TRBJ2-3	TGCGCCAGCAGCCAAGCAACCGGGACCCGAAGTGGCACAGATACGCAGTATTTT	CASSQATGTRSGTDTQYF
TRBV12-5	.	.	TRBJ2-7	TGTGCTAGTGGCCGGGACGGCACCTACAAGCAGTACTTC	CASGRDGTYKQYF
TRBV7-9	.	few	TRBJ2-2	TGTGCCAGCAGCGCCGCAGTCACCGGGGAGCTGTTTTTT	CASSAAVTGELFF
TRBV6-5	.	few	TRBJ2-7	TGTGCCAGCAGTTACTCGCGGGACAGCTACGAGCAGTACTTC	CASSYSRDSYEQYF
TRBV10-3	.	.	TRBJ2-7	TGTGCCATCAGTGAGGCCGGTTGGGTCGAGCAGTACTTC	CAISEAGWVEQYF
TRBV7-8	.	few	TRBJ2-7	TGTGCCAGCAGCTTAGCCGAGGGTAGGACCCTCTACTTC	CASSLAEGRTLYF
TRBV4-1	.	many	TRBJ1-2	TGCGCCAGCAGCCAAGATTCGATGGTTCAAGGCGTGGGGAACTATGGCTACACCTTC	CASSQDSMVQGVGNYGYTF
TRBV6-6	TRBD1	.	TRBJ2-7	TGTGCCAGCAGTTACTCGCCACCACAGGGGGAATACGAGCAGTACTTC	CASSYSPPQGEYEQYF
TRBV28	.	few	TRBJ1-5	TGTGCCAGCAGTCCCACCGCAGGGGACAGCAATCAGCCCCAGCATTTT	CASSPTAGDSNQPQHF
TRBV11-2	.	few	TRBJ2-5	TGTGCCAGCAGCTTATTAACGGGCCGCAACCAAGAGACCCAGTACTTC	CASSLLTGRNQETQYF
TRBV5-5	.	.	TRBJ2-1	TGTGCCAGCAGCTACCCCGGGACGGGGTACAATGAGCAGTTCTTC	CASSYPGTGYNEQFF
TRBV4-1	TRBD1	few	TRBJ2-7	TGCGCCAGCAGCCAAGCCCTACCCGGACAGGGGGCGTACGAGCAGTACTTC	CASSQALPGQGAYEQYF